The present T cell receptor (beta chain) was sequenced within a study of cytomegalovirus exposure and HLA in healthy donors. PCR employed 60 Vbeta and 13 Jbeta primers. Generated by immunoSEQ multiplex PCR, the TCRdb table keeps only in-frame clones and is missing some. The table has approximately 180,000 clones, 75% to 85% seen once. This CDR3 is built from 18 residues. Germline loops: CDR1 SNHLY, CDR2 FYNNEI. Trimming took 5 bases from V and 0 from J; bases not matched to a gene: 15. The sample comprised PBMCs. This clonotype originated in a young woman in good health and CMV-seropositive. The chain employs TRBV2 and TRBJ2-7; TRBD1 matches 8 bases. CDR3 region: CASSPRTGLEKSSYEQYF. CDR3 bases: TGTGCCAGCAGTCCTCGGACAGGGTTGGAGAAAAGCTCCTACGAGCAGTACTTC.